This entry lists 20 T cell receptor beta chains sequenced from one sample in a study of CD4+ T cells in melanoma. The repertoire was sequenced with immunoSEQ multiplex PCR; TCRdb's copy has only in-frame clones and lacks some. The sample includes about 6,600 clones, around 60% seen only once; the top ten take approximately 24%. The sequenced sample was cells from a culture (not recorded whether cultured in vitro). These receptors were collected from a human donor with melanoma.

In this sample, this clone is medium-sized (0.01 to 0.1%). The chain employs TRBV7-8 and TRBJ2-1; weak D call: TRBD2 (5 bases). Germline V gene sequence: CDR1 SGHVS, CDR2 FQNEAQ. The V end lost 2 bases, the J end lost 8 bases, and 13 bases lay between the germline ends. CDR3 length equals 14 residues. In DNA, the CDR3 is TGTGCCAGCAGCTTAATGGGAGCGGTTCATGAGCAGTTCTTC. Protein product: CASSLMGAVHEQFF.

This clone was detected a few times. The gene calls are TRBV19 and TRBJ2-1, with 14 bases matching TRBD2. Germline trimming cut 5 bases from V and 6 bases from J; bases unmatched to any gene: 18. Per the germline V gene, CDR1 is LNHDA and CDR2 is SQIVND (reference sequence). CDR3 length: 20 amino acids. In nucleotides, the CDR3 is TGTGCCAGTAGTTGGGCCTCGACAGGGACTAGCGGGGGCCGGGGCAATGAGCAGTTCTTC. It codes for CASSWASTGTSGGRGNEQFF.

The rearrangement links TRBV6-5 to TRBJ2-5; 11 bases match TRBD2. The V and J ends lost 6 bases and 4 bases, in that order; junction bases with no gene match: 7. The CDR3 has 15 amino acids. The germline CDR1 and CDR2 sequences are MNHEY and SVGAGI. The CDR3 is CASSPLAGGRETQYF. The CDR3 nucleotides are TGTGCCAGCAGCCCCCTAGCGGGGGGACGAGAGACCCAGTACTTC.

By share, this clone ranks as medium-sized. This sequence joins TRBV6-4 and TRBJ2-1; 12 bases map to TRBD2. Per the germline V gene, CDR1 is MRHNA and CDR2 is SNTAGT. The CDR3 is made up of 17 amino acids. After removal of 4 bases from V and 4 bases from J, the junction contained 8 bases not matched to a gene. The CDR3 is CASSGRSLAGGYNEQFF. DNA for the CDR3: TGTGCCAGCAGTGGACGTAGCCTAGCGGGGGGGTACAATGAGCAGTTCTTC.

The chain is built from TRBV18 and TRBJ1-1; D is unresolved. The CDR3 sequence is 13 residues long. Trimming took off 0 bases at V and 0 bases at J, with 2 bases between the two ends. Germline loops: CDR1 KGHSH, CDR2 LQKENI. The CDR3 region has the DNA TGTGCCAGCTCACCACCTCTGAACACTGAAGCTTTCTTT. Encoded protein: CASSPPLNTEAFF.

The rearrangement joins TRBV27 to TRBJ2-2; weak D call: TRBD2 (7 bases). Trimming shortened V by 5 bases and J by 6 bases, and 13 bases separated the two germline ends. The CDR3 contains 14 residues. The germline V gene has CDR1 MNHEY and CDR2 SMNVEV (reference sequence). The CDR3, as DNA: TGTGCCAGCAGTACCGGGGGGCTCTCCGGGGAGCTGTTTTTT. Protein: CASSTGGLSGELFF.

The chain employs TRBV19 and TRBJ2-2; TRBD1 or TRBD2 may be the D gene (5 bases each). Germline values: CDR1 LNHDA, CDR2 SQIVND (reference sequence). V was trimmed by 0 bases and J by 4 bases, leaving 15 bases between them. This CDR3 region has 17 residues. The CDR3 here is CASSIDRGRKITGELFF. For the CDR3, the DNA is TGTGCCAGTAGTATAGATAGGGGACGTAAGATCACCGGGGAGCTGTTTTTT.

J is TRBJ1-4 and V is TRBV5-4; a weak D match, TRBD1 (5 bases). This CDR3 is built from 15 residues. V was trimmed by 4 bases and J by 4 bases, leaving 14 bases between them. Looked up from germline, CDR1 is SGHNT and CDR2 is YYREEE (reference sequence). The CDR3 sequence is CASSPNRNLNEKLFF. The CDR3 nucleotides are TGTGCCAGCAGCCCAAACAGGAATCTTAATGAAAAACTGTTTTTT.

This clone came up once. V gene TRBV3-1 (or the pseudogene TRBV3-2) combines with J gene TRBJ1-1, with D perhaps matching TRBD1 (6 bases). The germline V gene encodes CDR1 LGHDT and CDR2 YNNKEL (reference sequence). V gave up 7 bases and J gave up 1 base, with 16 bases separating them. The CDR3 spans 15 residues. The CDR3 spells CASTGGFYGNTEAFF. In DNA form, the CDR3 reads TGTGCCAGCACCGGGGGCTTTTACGGGAACACTGAAGCTTTCTTT.

This clone was counted a few times. The chain employs TRBV28 and TRBJ1-1; 9 nucleotides match TRBD1. CDR3 length: 15 amino acids. Per the germline V gene, CDR1 is MDHEN and CDR2 is SYDVKM. V lost 5 bases to trimming and J lost 5 bases; unmatched junction nucleotides: 9. The CDR3 nucleotides read TGTGCCAGCAGTGCTACCGGGACAGGGCCTACTGAAGCTTTCTTT. It is translated as CASSATGTGPTEAFF.

This sequence joins TRBV7-8 and TRBJ1-1; tentatively, D is TRBD1 (5 bases). The CDR3 has 14 residues. Germline lookup yields CDR1 SGHVS and CDR2 FQNEAQ. V lost 5 bases to trimming and J lost 3 bases, with 13 bases between them. The CDR3, as DNA: TGTGCCAGCAGCAAGGGACCCGGAGACACTGAAGCTTTCTTT. Protein: CASSKGPGDTEAFF.

A note on this clone: The sample contains more than one DNA sequence encoding this CDR3. The gene calls are TRBV4-3 and TRBJ1-2, with a weak D call TRBD1 (5 bases). Trimming stripped 0 bases from V and 5 bases from J, with 10 bases between. The CDR3 extends over 14 amino acids. Germline lookup yields CDR1 LGHNA and CDR2 YSLEER. CDR3: CASSQDRGGYGYTF. For the CDR3, the DNA is TGCGCCAGCAGCCAAGATCGCGGGGGATATGGCTACACCTTC.

In its sample, this clone ranks as medium-sized. This chain's CDR3 is CASSLGGDYGYTF. The CDR3 nucleotides are TGTGCCAGCAGCTTAGGAGGGGACTATGGCTACACCTTC. This chain links TRBV7-3 with TRBJ1-2; possibly TRBD1 for D (5 bases). CDR1 is SGHTA, CDR2 FQGTGA, per germline. V was shortened by 2 bases and J by 3 bases, with 7 bases between the two germline ends. There are 13 residues in the CDR3.

The genes are TRBV9 and TRBJ2-6; the D is unclear. The CDR3 length is 15 residues. Germline loops: CDR1 SGDLS, CDR2 YYNGEE. V was pared by 3 bases and J by 0 bases, with 7 bases between. CDR3: CASSAPDSGANVLTF. CDR3 nucleotide sequence: TGTGCCAGCAGCGCACCAGACTCTGGGGCCAACGTCCTGACTTTC.

The V gene is TRBV9, the J gene TRBJ2-1, with 11 bases that match TRBD2. CDR1 SGDLS and CDR2 YYNGEE come from the germline V gene. Unmatched junction bases numbered 8, after V lost 4 bases and J lost 8 bases. This CDR3 is 15 amino acids long. The CDR3 coding sequence is TGTGCCAGCAGCCCTACTAGCGGGGGCAAGGATGAGCAGTTCTTC. As protein: CASSPTSGGKDEQFF.

The chain carries TRBV27 and TRBJ1-1; D unclear. Trimming took 5 bases from V and 1 from J, leaving 11 bases between them. Germline-derived CDR1 and CDR2 are MNHEY and SMNVEV (reference sequence). This CDR3 comprises 14 residues. In DNA form, the CDR3 reads TGTGCCAGCAGTCCAGGTTGGGCGAACACTGAAGCTTTCTTT. Its protein is CASSPGWANTEAFF.

The chain uses TRBV11-2 and TRBJ2-1; 7 bases agree with TRBD2. The germline gives CDR1 SGHAT, CDR2 FQNNGV. The J segment lost 10 bases and the V segment lost 1 base, leaving 1 base of the junction unmatched. The CDR3 is 12 amino acids. The CDR3 DNA reads TGTGCCAGCAGCTTAGGGGGGGGAGAGCAGTTCTTC. As protein: CASSLGGGEQFF.

This chain joins TRBV18 and TRBJ1-2, with D possibly matching TRBD1 (5 bases). The CDR3 is made up of 18 amino acids. Germline V gene sequence: CDR1 KGHSH, CDR2 LQKENI. Trimming shortened V by 2 bases and J by 4 bases, and 23 bases separated the two germline ends. The CDR3 DNA reads as TGTGCCAGCTCACCAGGTGCAGGGTTGGGCACACCACTCTATGGCTACACCTTC. Translating it yields CASSPGAGLGTPLYGYTF.

This chain uses TRBV10-3 with TRBJ1-6; 8 nucleotides line up with TRBD1. CDR1 is ENHRY, CDR2 SYGVKD, per germline. This CDR3 contains 16 residues. The V gene end was trimmed by 3 bases and the J gene end by 11 bases; junction bases not matched to a gene: 12. The CDR3 sequence is CAISDPRQGTSAPLHF. The CDR3 nucleotides read TGTGCCATCAGTGATCCACGACAGGGGACGTCTGCACCCCTCCACTTT.

The table lists this clone with a few counts. This chain links TRBV19 with TRBJ2-7, with 7 bases matching TRBD2. Germline loops: CDR1 LNHDA, CDR2 SQIVND (reference sequence). The CDR3 contains 12 residues. The ends lost 3 bases at V and 4 bases at J; junction bases unmatched: 0. The CDR3 region has the DNA TGTGCCAGTAGTATGGGAGGGTACGAGCAGTACTTC. This sequence encodes CASSMGGYEQYF.